This T cell receptor (beta chain) emerged from a study of T-cell memory formation after mild COVID-19. CDR3 size: 12 residues. From germline, CDR1 is SGDLS and CDR2 YYNGEE. Trimming left V 3 bases short and J 5 bases short, with 7 bases between. It was 5'RACE with constant-segment primers that produced the TCR alpha and TCR beta cDNA libraries, which carried sample barcodes and UMIs. TCRdb re-called the 5' RACE reads with MiXCR, one entry per CDR3 protein. The sample includes roughly 370,000 distinct CDR3 sequences, roughly 15% of them seen just once. This clonotype was seen a handful of times. Its specificity is not known. Study-level results: The study found balanced CD4/CD8 in clones contracting day 15 to 85 and a CD4+ lean in later expanders. The CD4+ clones that contracted clustered mainly within CM and EM, and the CD8+ clones concentrated in EMRA.

Sequencing was carried out using PBMCs or a T cell subset sorted from them (not recorded which). This clonotype was obtained from a man younger than 35 who had mild COVID-19 (a few samples of this study predate the infection). Cell type and time point are not known. This rearrangement joins TRBV9 to TRBJ2-3; D is ambiguous. The CDR3 bases are TGTGCCAGCAGCGAAACTTTAGATACGCAGTATTTT. This codes for CASSETLDTQYF.